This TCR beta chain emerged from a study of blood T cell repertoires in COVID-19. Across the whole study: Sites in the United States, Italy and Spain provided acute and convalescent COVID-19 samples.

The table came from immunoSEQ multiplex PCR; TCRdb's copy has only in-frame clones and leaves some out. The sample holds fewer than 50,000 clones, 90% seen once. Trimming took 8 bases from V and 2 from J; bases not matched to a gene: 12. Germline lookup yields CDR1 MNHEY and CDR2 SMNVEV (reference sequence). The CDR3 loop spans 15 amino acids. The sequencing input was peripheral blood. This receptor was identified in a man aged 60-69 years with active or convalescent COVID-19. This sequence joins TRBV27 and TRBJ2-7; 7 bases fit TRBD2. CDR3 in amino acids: CASRRGVARTYEQYF. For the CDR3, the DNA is TGTGCCAGCCGTCGGGGGGTAGCGCGTACCTACGAGCAGTACTTC.